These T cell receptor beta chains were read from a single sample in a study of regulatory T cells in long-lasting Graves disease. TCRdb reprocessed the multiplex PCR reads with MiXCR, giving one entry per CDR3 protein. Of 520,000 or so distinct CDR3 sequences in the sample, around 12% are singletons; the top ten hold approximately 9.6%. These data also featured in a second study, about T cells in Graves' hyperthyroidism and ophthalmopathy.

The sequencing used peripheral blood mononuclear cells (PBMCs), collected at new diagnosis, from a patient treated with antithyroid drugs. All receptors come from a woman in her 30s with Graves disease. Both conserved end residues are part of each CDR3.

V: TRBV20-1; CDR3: CSARDAGRATDTQYF
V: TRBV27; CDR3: CASSLSIRTDAYEQYF
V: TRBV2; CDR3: CASSKGLGANYGYTF
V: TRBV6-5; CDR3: CASSYGEGTEQYF
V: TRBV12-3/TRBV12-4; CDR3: CASSCPGTGFDEAFF
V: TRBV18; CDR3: CASPYSDRDYQPQHF
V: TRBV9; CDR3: CASSPNTRDSTYYGYTF
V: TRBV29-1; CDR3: CSVEDSQGAQHF
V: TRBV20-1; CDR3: CSARSGTGIYNEQFF
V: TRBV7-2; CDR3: CASSLPINTGTRRSYEQYF
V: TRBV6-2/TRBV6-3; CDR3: CASGYGQTYNEQFF